Each of the 4 T cell receptor beta chains below was sequenced from the same sample in a study of blood T cell repertoires in COVID-19. Here immunoSEQ multiplex PCR was the method, and the copy in TCRdb shows in-frame clones only, minus some. The data contain about 140,000 clones, 80% to 85% of them seen just once; the ten biggest clones take up around 4%. The sample was peripheral blood. These receptors originate from an elderly woman with acute or convalescent COVID-19.

The rearrangement links TRBV5-6 to TRBJ1-2, with D maybe TRBD1 (5 bases). The CDR3 sequence is 14 residues long. CDR1 and CDR2 from the germline V gene are SGHDT and YYEEEE. V lost 3 bases and J 4 bases, leaving 13 bases between the germline ends. CDR3 residues: CASSSLGAAYGYTF. Written as DNA, the CDR3 is TGTGCCAGCAGCTCCCTAGGGGCAGCCTATGGCTACACCTTC.

This clone appeared a single time. The chain is built from TRBV19 and TRBJ1-2; 8 nucleotides line up with TRBD1. V was clipped by 3 bases and J by 7 bases; unmatched bases: 13. The CDR3 consists of 16 residues. Germline loops: CDR1 LNHDA, CDR2 SQIVND (reference sequence). The CDR3 nucleotides are TGTGCCAGTAGTATCGCCCGGGGACAGGTTTACGGTGGCTACACCTTC. Its translation: CASSIARGQVYGGYTF.

V usage is TRBV4-1 and J usage is TRBJ2-3; the match to TRBD2 covers 9 bases. The J segment lost 4 bases and the V segment lost 2 bases, leaving 1 base of the junction unmatched. Germline V CDR1 and CDR2: MGHRA, YSYEKL. The CDR3 covers 14 residues. This CDR3 reads CASSQLAGSDTQYF. The CDR3 DNA sequence: TGCGCCAGCAGCCAACTAGCGGGGTCAGATACGCAGTATTTT.

The chain is built from TRBV19 and TRBJ2-5, with D perhaps TRBD1 (5 bases). Trimming shortened V by 6 bases and J by 5 bases, and 16 bases separated the two germline ends. Germline V gene lookup returns CDR1 LNHDA and CDR2 SQIVND (reference sequence). CDR3 length: 14 amino acids. CDR3 bases: TGTGCCAGTAGGGACCACAGGTTTGGGGAGACCCAGTACTTC. Translated, it gives CASRDHRFGETQYF.